This T cell receptor (beta chain) was recorded in a study of technical replicates of blood from several donors. Produced via immunoSEQ multiplex PCR; TCRdb's table is partial and in-frame only. The top ten hold around 0.4% of the sample, which has roughly 82,000 clones, over 90% seen once. Germline V gives CDR1 KGHSH, CDR2 LQKENI. This CDR3 has 13 residues. V lost 3 bases and J lost 9, with 15 bases in between. This chain connects TRBV18 to TRBJ2-7; no definite D call. The TCR comes from a human donor in good health. The material sequenced was T cells isolated from PBMCs. In DNA form, the CDR3 reads TGTGCCAGCTCACCTGAGACTTCCGTATGGCAGTACTTC. It is translated as CASSPETSVWQYF.